This entry features one T cell receptor beta chain sequence. Its binding antigen is unknown. No qualities accompany the bases; no much larger clone lies one base away. The sample originates from a study of CD8 T cells in Susac syndrome (dated by TCRdb to between 2017 and 2020). Study-wide context: Among the sequenced Susac syndrome patients, more than five had clinically active disease and fewer than 10 were in clinical remission. Repertoire sequencing was used to test whether CD8+ T cell activation and differentiation in Susac syndrome was antigen driven. At the time of blood withdrawal, Susac syndrome patients were either therapy-naive, taking corticosteroids (with some also receiving IVIg), or on IVIg alone. The study at large found these results: In patients with Susac syndrome, the CD4+ T cell repertoire showed no detectable clonal expansion. The TCR sequencing and HLA analysis was acknowledged to have included a relatively small number of individuals.

CDR1 and CDR2 were assigned from the germline V gene as SGHAT and FQNNGV. The CDR3 runs 15 residues from the cysteine to the phenylalanine. Just CDR3 DNA is preserved here, 45 bases in frame from base 1. Trimming takes 1 base off V and 7 bases off J; junction bases not matched to a gene: 6. RNA was extracted with the RNeasy kit and about 0.45 to 1 ug was reverse transcribed using random hexamers. The immunoSEQ multiplex PCR assay, which covers 54 Vbeta and 13 Jbeta segments, was used to amplify TCR beta CDR3 regions. To correct PCR amplification bias, a synthetic template baseline was used for both primer optimization and computational correction. In the paper's pipeline: Only productive sequences were kept, with reads annotated to V, D and J genes according to IMGT and analyzed in immunoSEQ Analyzer. Clonality was calculated as one minus the Shannon entropy normalized by log2 of the number of productive unique sequences. For each patient and control, public and private clones were evaluated within the 100 most prevalent clones. Clones were defined as Susac-specific if absent from the healthy and MS cohorts, from around 1,100 published viral clones and from other ImmuneACCESS disease sequences. Through fastp at Q25 and MiXCR, TCRdb rebuilt clones from the public reads, retaining in-frame beta chains. Rows merge per CDR3 protein into single entries with the most common DNA and genes. The V and J calls and clone size are TCRdb's, not the authors'. Counted in this sample were about 190,000 distinct CDR3 sequences; 90% to 95% of them appeared once. Approximately 0.09% of the sample lies in the top ten.

Peripheral blood CD8+ and CD4+ T cells from healthy donors, Susac syndrome patients and multiple sclerosis patients were profiled using high-throughput TCR beta sequencing. The Susac syndrome patients fulfilled recently defined diagnostic criteria for either definite or probable disease. Bulk CD8+ and CD4+ T cells were purified by magnetic negative isolation, whereas CD8+ TEMRA cells were enriched by FACS. Blood was drawn into EDTA tubes, processed within 24 hours, and PBMCs were isolated by density gradient centrifugation. PBMCs destined for TCR sequencing were cryopreserved in liquid nitrogen and later thawed in a 37 °C water bath. The sorted or isolated CD4+, CD8+ and CD8+ TEMRA cells had a purity of 90% or higher.

The sequencing sample was made of CD4+ T cells from PBMCs. Here the chain combines TRBV11-2 and TRBJ1-5, with 8 bases matching TRBD1. The origin of this receptor is a human donor with Susac syndrome. The CDR3 amino acid sequence is: CASSLGQGAGQPQHF. The sequenced DNA is TGTGCCAGCAGCTTAGGCCAGGGGGCAGGGCAGCCCCAGCATTTT.